The T cell receptor beta chain under discussion was sequenced for a study of cytomegalovirus exposure and HLA in healthy donors. Vbeta (60) and Jbeta (13) primers were used in the PCR. The repertoire was sequenced with immunoSEQ multiplex PCR; TCRdb's copy has only in-frame clones and lacks some. The profile shows fewer than 120,000 clones, over 60% of them singletons. The V gene end was trimmed by 1 base and the J gene end by 6 bases; junction bases not matched to a gene: 6. The germline CDR1 and CDR2 sequences are LGHNA and YNFKEQ. There are 16 residues in the CDR3. The source is an older woman in good health and CMV-seropositive. The sample was PBMCs. The rearrangement joins TRBV4-2 to TRBJ2-1, with 10 bases that match TRBD2. Here the CDR3 reads CASSQVSAGGGNEQFF. CDR3 coding DNA: TGTGCCAGCAGCCAAGTCTCAGCGGGAGGGGGCAATGAGCAGTTCTTC.